This T cell receptor beta chain was captured in a study of blood T cell repertoires in COVID-19. Study summary: Sites across the United States, Italy and Spain contributed samples from acute and convalescent COVID-19. The cDNA or gDNA used as material had been derived from T cells, B-cell-depleted T cells, or PBMCs.

CDR1 and CDR2 from the germline V gene are MNHNY and SVGAGI (reference sequence). The CDR3 has 15 residues. The V and J ends lost 2 bases and 4 bases respectively, with 14 bases between them. Original handling: Amplification of reference gene primers was used by the study to estimate nucleated cell counts. Profiling relied on immunoSEQ multiplex PCR, and the TCRdb table lists in-frame clones only, not all of them. The DNA was the basis for D and trimming; V, J and clone size are from that table. The table lists roughly 250,000 clones, approximately 92% of them singletons. This clonotype was obtained from a woman under 30 who had recovered from COVID-19. The chain couples TRBV6-6 to TRBJ1-2, with D maybe TRBD1 (6 bases). Input material: PBMCs or T cells enriched from blood (not recorded which). Here the CDR3 reads CASSYKGQIFYGYTF. CDR3 nucleotide sequence: TGTGCCAGCAGTTACAAAGGACAGATCTTCTATGGCTACACCTTC.